The 27 T cell receptor beta chains below all came from one sample that was sequenced in a study of T cell responses to AZD1222 COVID-19 vaccine. Profiling relied on immunoSEQ multiplex PCR, and the TCRdb table lists in-frame clones only, not all of them. This table holds over 110,000 clones, about 92% found once. The source material was peripheral blood, sampled after recovery from COVID-19. The receptors come from an adult who had recovered from COVID-19.

The chain couples TRBV9 to TRBJ2-3; 7 bases are a match to TRBD2. The length of the CDR3 is 15 residues. V lost 2 bases, J lost 4 bases, and 7 bases stayed unmatched. Germline-derived CDR1 and CDR2 are SGDLS and YYNGEE. The CDR3 here is CASSVSGGRSDTQYF. The CDR3 region has the DNA TGTGCCAGCAGCGTGAGTGGCGGGAGATCAGATACGCAGTATTTT.

V is TRBV7-2 and J is TRBJ2-4; 12 positions match TRBD2. This CDR3 is 14 amino acids long. V dropped 2 bases and J dropped 11; count of bases not matched to a gene: 4. The germline gives CDR1 SGHTA, CDR2 FQGNSA. The CDR3 DNA sequence: TGTGCCAGCAGCTTACTTGGACTAGCGGGACTTCAGTACTTC. This codes for CASSLLGLAGLQYF.

This clone was found once. The genes are TRBV6-5 and TRBJ2-7; tentatively, D is TRBD2 (5 bases). Germline CDR1 reads MNHEY; CDR2 reads SVGAGI. This CDR3 region has 15 residues. V lost 0 bases, J lost 7 bases, and 16 bases lay in between. This CDR3 is CASSYSRAGHREQYF. As DNA, the CDR3 is TGTGCCAGCAGTTACTCGAGGGCTGGGCATAGGGAGCAGTACTTC.

The gene calls are TRBV5-4 and TRBJ1-6; D uncertain. Germline CDR1 reads SGHNT; CDR2 reads YYREEE (reference sequence). This CDR3 contains 12 residues. Between the trimmed V and J ends, which lost 0 bases and 7 bases, there was a span of 2 bases. Written as DNA, the CDR3 is TGTGCCAGCAGCTTGGTCAATTCACCCCTCCACTTT. It specifies CASSLVNSPLHF.

The J gene is TRBJ1-5, the V gene TRBV7-8; 9 positions match TRBD1. Losses at the gene ends were 3 bases for V and 1 base for J; bases not matched to a gene: 4. The V gene's germline CDR1 is SGHVS and CDR2 FQNEAQ. The CDR3 length is 16 residues. CDR3 bases: TGTGCCAGCAGCTTGGGTGGACAGGGGAGCAATCAGCCCCAGCATTTT. Translating gives CASSLGGQGSNQPQHF.

This clone was seen just once. The chain employs TRBV10-3 and TRBJ1-2; 8 bases are shared with TRBD1. Germline loops: CDR1 ENHRY, CDR2 SYGVKD. J lost 7 bases, V lost 3 bases, and 10 bases had no gene match. This CDR3 region has 15 residues. The CDR3 DNA reads as TGTGCCATCAGTGAACCCGACAGGGGATCTTTTGGCTACACCTTC. This translates into CAISEPDRGSFGYTF.

The rearrangement links TRBV27 to TRBJ2-7; 8 nucleotides agree with TRBD1. The trim removed 6 bases at V and 1 base at J, leaving 8 bases unmatched. The CDR3 loop spans 15 amino acids. Germline V gives CDR1 MNHEY, CDR2 SMNVEV (reference sequence). CDR3 bases: TGTGCCAGCAGGGTGGGACAGGTAAAATCCTACGAGCAGTACTTC. Its protein is CASRVGQVKSYEQYF.

The chain uses TRBV14 and TRBJ2-5; tentatively, D is TRBD1 (5 bases). Germline CDR1 SGHDN, CDR2 FVKESK. The ends were cut back, 1 base at V and 1 base at J, with 13 bases in the middle. This CDR3 has 16 residues. The CDR3 loop reads CASSQGKGRFQETQYF. The CDR3 DNA is TGTGCCAGCAGCCAAGGAAAGGGGCGATTCCAAGAGACCCAGTACTTC.

A single count supports this clone. This sequence joins TRBV10-3 and TRBJ1-1; D not resolved. Germline V gene data show CDR1 as ENHRY and CDR2 as SYGVKD. Trimming shortened V by 0 bases and J by 1 base, and 6 bases separated the two germline ends. CDR3 size: 14 residues. The CDR3 region is CAISESAGNTEAFF. CDR3 DNA sequence: TGTGCCATCAGTGAGTCGGCGGGGAACACTGAAGCTTTCTTT.

This rearrangement joins TRBV5-4 to TRBJ1-2, with 8 bases fitting TRBD1. The germline CDR1 and CDR2 sequences are SGHNT and YYREEE (reference sequence). The CDR3 runs to 17 residues. The V and J ends lost 3 bases and 0 bases, in that order; junction bases with no gene match: 10. The CDR3 DNA reads as TGTGCCAGCAGCTCCCTGGACAGGGACTTGACTAACTATGGCTACACCTTC. It translates to CASSSLDRDLTNYGYTF.

This chain uses TRBV11-3 with TRBJ2-3; D unresolved. Germline lookup yields CDR1 SGHNT and CDR2 YENEEA. V was shortened by 1 base and J by 3 bases, with 8 bases between the two germline ends. The CDR3 totals 14 residues. As DNA, the CDR3 is TGTGCCAGCAGCTTAGGGCTCGGGACAGATACGCAGTATTTT. Translating gives CASSLGLGTDTQYF.

The chain links TRBV27 to TRBJ1-2; TRBD1 matches at 7 bases. V was pared by 4 bases and J by 3 bases, with 2 bases of the junction left unmatched. The CDR3 covers 13 residues. Germline V gives CDR1 MNHEY, CDR2 SMNVEV (reference sequence). CDR3 loop: CASSSGGYYGYTF. The CDR3 DNA sequence: TGTGCCAGCAGTTCAGGGGGATACTATGGCTACACCTTC.

The rearrangement links TRBV11-3 to TRBJ2-3; 11 nucleotides line up with TRBD2. Per the germline V gene, CDR1 is SGHNT and CDR2 is YENEEA. Losses at the gene ends were 5 bases for V and 5 bases for J; bases not matched to a gene: 6. This CDR3 spans 15 amino acids. The CDR3 loop is CASSPRTSGLDTQYF. The CDR3 DNA follows: TGTGCCAGCAGCCCCAGGACTAGCGGGCTAGATACGCAGTATTTT.

The V and J genes are TRBV29-1 and TRBJ2-1, with D maybe TRBD2 (6 bases). The V and J ends lost 3 bases and 8 bases respectively, with 8 bases between them. Germline V lookup: CDR1 SQVTM, CDR2 ANQGSEA. CDR3 length: 11 residues. The CDR3 coding sequence is TGCAGCGTTGAGGAGGGGTATGAGCAGTTCTTC. Protein sequence: CSVEEGYEQFF.

V is TRBV6-5 and J is TRBJ2-1; TRBD1 matches at 9 bases. The CDR3 runs to 14 residues. V trimming: 7 bases; J trimming: 6 bases; junction bases outside the gene matches: 7. Per germline, CDR1 MNHEY and CDR2 SVGAGI. This CDR3 is CASILDRGINEQFF. CDR3 sequence (DNA): TGTGCCAGCATCCTTGACAGGGGGATCAATGAGCAGTTCTTC.

The V gene is TRBV7-8, the J gene TRBJ2-7; D is possibly TRBD2 (5 bases). Germline V lookup: CDR1 SGHVS, CDR2 FQNEAQ. The germline V and J ends were trimmed by 5 bases and 2 bases, with 19 bases remaining between them. This CDR3 is 16 amino acids long. CDR3 region: CASSPAGRLRTYEQYF. CDR3 coding DNA: TGTGCCAGCAGCCCCGCGGGCCGACTACGTACCTACGAGCAGTACTTC. Using reference TRBV7-8 and TRBJ2-7 for the parts outside the CDR3, the full variable domain is GAGVSQSPRYKVAKRGQDVALRCDPISGHVSLFWYQQALGQGPEFLTYFQNEAQLDKSGLPSDRFFAERPEGSVSTLKIQRTQQEDSAVYLCASSPAGRLRTYEQYFGPGTRLTVT.

This rearrangement joins TRBV6-5 to TRBJ2-6, with a possible D match to TRBD2 (5 bases). Germline CDR1 is MNHEY and CDR2 is SVGAGI. This CDR3 is built from 16 residues. Trimming removed 4 bases from V and 2 bases from J, with 12 bases in between. In DNA, the CDR3 is TGTGCCAGCAGTTCCCTAGCAGGCCCTGGGGCCAACGTCCTGACTTTC. Translating it yields CASSSLAGPGANVLTF.

This chain uses TRBV7-8 with TRBJ2-7; either TRBD1 or TRBD2 may fit D (5 bases each). Trimming took off 3 bases at V and 4 bases at J, with 16 bases between the two ends. Germline values: CDR1 SGHVS, CDR2 FQNEAQ. There are 15 residues in the CDR3. The CDR3 DNA sequence: TGTGCCAGCAGCTTTCCAACCGGGACGTCGTACGAGCAGTACTTC. This encodes CASSFPTGTSYEQYF.

The rearrangement uses TRBV6-6 and TRBJ1-2, with 10 bases aligning to TRBD1. CDR1 and CDR2 from the germline V gene are MNHNY and SVGAGI (reference sequence). V lost 5 bases to trimming and J lost 3 bases; unmatched junction nucleotides: 9. CDR3 size: 16 residues. CDR3 loop: CASSRQGAASYYGYTF. The CDR3 DNA reads TGTGCCAGCAGTCGACAGGGGGCAGCTTCATACTATGGCTACACCTTC.

V gene TRBV9 combines with J gene TRBJ1-1; no firm D call. CDR3 length: 13 amino acids. Germline V gene sequence: CDR1 SGDLS, CDR2 YYNGEE. V was pared by 4 bases and J by 2 bases, with 9 bases between. CDR3 protein: CASSSAPNTEAFF. The CDR3 nucleotides are TGTGCCAGCAGCTCCGCCCCTAACACTGAAGCTTTCTTT.

This clone showed up just once. The chain combines TRBV10-2 with TRBJ2-5; D not certain. Between the trimmed V and J ends, which lost 0 bases and 5 bases, there was a span of 1 base. Germline values: CDR1 WSHSY, CDR2 SAAADI. The CDR3 covers 11 residues. Written as DNA, the CDR3 is TGCGCCAGCAGTGAGTCGGAGACCCAGTACTTC. Its translation: CASSESETQYF.

The J gene is TRBJ2-1, the V gene TRBV5-1; TRBD1 matches 9 bases. This CDR3 has 16 amino acids. Germline trimming cut 4 bases from V and 0 bases from J; bases unmatched to any gene: 5. CDR1 SGHRS and CDR2 YFSETQ come from the germline V gene. The CDR3 nucleotides are TGCGCCAGCAGCGGACCGGACAGGGGCTCCTACAATGAGCAGTTCTTC. This gives the protein CASSGPDRGSYNEQFF. Full variable domain (missing parts from reference TRBV5-1 and TRBJ2-1): KAGVTQTPRYLIKTRGQQVTLSCSPISGHRSVSWYQQTPGQGLQFLFEYFSETQRNKGNFPGRFSGRQFSNSRSEMNVSTLELGDSALYLCASSGPDRGSYNEQFFGPGTRLTVL.

A single count supports this clone. The V call is TRBV3-1 (or the pseudogene TRBV3-2), the J call TRBJ1-1; 8 bases fit TRBD1. Germline CDR1 is LGHDT and CDR2 is YNNKEL (reference sequence). The CDR3 sequence is 13 residues long. V gave up 5 bases and J gave up 4 bases; unmatched junction bases: 3. The CDR3 sequence is CASSSQGGTEAFF. CDR3 nucleotides: TGTGCCAGCAGCTCACAGGGGGGCACTGAAGCTTTCTTT.

The gene calls are TRBV7-8 and TRBJ1-5, with 8 bases identical to TRBD1. Germline trimming cut 3 bases from V and 0 bases from J; bases unmatched to any gene: 1. Germline CDR1 is SGHVS and CDR2 is FQNEAQ. This CDR3 has 15 amino acids. CDR3 sequence reads: CASSLTGDSNQPQHF. In DNA, the CDR3 is TGTGCCAGCAGCTTGACAGGGGATAGCAATCAGCCCCAGCATTTT.

The chain has TRBV6-1 and TRBJ2-3; no definite D call. This CDR3 contains 12 residues. V shed 2 bases and J shed 5 bases, with 5 bases lying between them. The germline gives CDR1 MNHNS, CDR2 SASEGT. CDR3 sequence: CASSEMGDTQYF. Here the CDR3 DNA reads TGTGCCAGCAGTGAAATGGGAGATACGCAGTATTTT.

The V gene is TRBV19, the J gene TRBJ1-5; D gene ambiguous. There are 12 residues in the CDR3. V lost 7 bases to trimming and J lost 5 bases, with 9 bases between them. Germline V gene data show CDR1 as LNHDA and CDR2 as SQIVND (reference sequence). CDR3 in amino acids: CASKRGDQPQHF. CDR3 in DNA: TGTGCCAGTAAACGCGGGGATCAGCCCCAGCATTTT.

The CDR3 coding sequence is TGTGCCAGCAGTTACTCTCAGGGGAGATACGAGCAGTACTTC. Its protein is CASSYSQGRYEQYF. The genes are TRBV6-5 and TRBJ2-7; tentative D call: TRBD1 (6 bases). The length of the CDR3 is 14 residues. The V gene lost 0 bases and the J gene lost 4 bases, with 10 bases spanning the gap. The germline gives CDR1 MNHEY, CDR2 SVGAGI.